Each of the 4 T cell receptor beta chains below was sequenced from the same sample in a study of blood T cell repertoires in COVID-19. Profiling relied on immunoSEQ multiplex PCR, and the TCRdb table lists in-frame clones only, not all of them. The data hold roughly 200,000 clones, with approximately 86% observed a single time. The specimen sequenced was peripheral blood. The receptors come from a man aged 55 to 69 with acute or convalescent COVID-19.

The rearrangement uses TRBV28 and TRBJ2-7; 10 bases fit TRBD1. The germline gives CDR1 MDHEN, CDR2 SYDVKM. The CDR3 length is 16 residues. Germline trimming cut 6 bases from V and 5 bases from J; bases unmatched to any gene: 13. As DNA, the CDR3 is TGTGCCAGCAGCACCCCACCCCCGGGACAGGGGAACGAGCAGTACTTC. The encoded protein is CASSTPPPGQGNEQYF.

This clone was counted only a few times. Written as DNA, the CDR3 is TGTGCCAGCAGCTTAGCGGGTACAGGGATCCCCTACGAGCAGTACTTC. Translating gives CASSLAGTGIPYEQYF. This chain connects TRBV7-2 to TRBJ2-7; perhaps TRBD1 as D (6 bases). Per germline, CDR1 SGHTA and CDR2 FQGNSA. The CDR3 sequence is 16 residues long. Trimming removed 0 bases at V and 2 bases at J, with 14 bases between.

This clone was counted once. V and J are TRBV15 and TRBJ2-1; 9 bases fit TRBD1. Germline loops: CDR1 LNHNV, CDR2 YYDKDF (reference sequence). The CDR3 covers 18 residues. Unmatched junction bases numbered 15, after V lost 2 bases and J lost 7 bases. Written as DNA, the CDR3 is TGTGCCACCAGCAGAACCGGGACAGGGATAAGGTTTGGGAATGAGCAGTTCTTC. Translation: CATSRTGTGIRFGNEQFF.

The CDR3 region is CAISEFIPTGTGGNEAFF. CDR3 nucleotide sequence: TGTGCCATCAGTGAGTTCATACCCACCGGGACAGGGGGGAATGAAGCTTTCTTT. The chain employs TRBV10-3 and TRBJ1-1, with 11 bases matching TRBD1. Germline loops: CDR1 ENHRY, CDR2 SYGVKD. The CDR3 length is 18 residues. Trimming took 1 base from V and 7 from J; bases not matched to a gene: 14.